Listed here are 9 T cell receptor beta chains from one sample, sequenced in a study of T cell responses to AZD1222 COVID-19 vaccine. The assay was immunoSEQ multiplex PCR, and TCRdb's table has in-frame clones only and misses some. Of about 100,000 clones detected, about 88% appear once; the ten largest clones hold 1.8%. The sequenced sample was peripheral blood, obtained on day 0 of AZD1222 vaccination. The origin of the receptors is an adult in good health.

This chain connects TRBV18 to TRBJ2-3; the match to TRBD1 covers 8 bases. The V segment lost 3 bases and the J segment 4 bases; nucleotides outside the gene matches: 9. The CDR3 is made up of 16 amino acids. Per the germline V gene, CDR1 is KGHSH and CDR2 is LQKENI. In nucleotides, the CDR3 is TGTGCCAGCTCACCGAGCAGGGACAGGAAGCCAGATACGCAGTATTTT. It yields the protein CASSPSRDRKPDTQYF. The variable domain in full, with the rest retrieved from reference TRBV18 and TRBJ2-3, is NAGVMQNPRHLVRRRGQEARLRCSPMKGHSHVYWYRQLPEEGLKFMVYLQKENIIDESGMPKERFSAEFPKEGPSILRIQQVVRGDSAAYFCASSPSRDRKPDTQYFGPGTRLTVL.

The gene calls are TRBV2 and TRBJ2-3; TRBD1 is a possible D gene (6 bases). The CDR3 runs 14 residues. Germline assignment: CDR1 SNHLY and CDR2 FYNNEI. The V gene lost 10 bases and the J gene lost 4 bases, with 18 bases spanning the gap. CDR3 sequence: CATSGQGKPDTQYF. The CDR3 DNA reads TGTGCCACCTCCGGGCAGGGGAAGCCAGATACGCAGTATTTT.

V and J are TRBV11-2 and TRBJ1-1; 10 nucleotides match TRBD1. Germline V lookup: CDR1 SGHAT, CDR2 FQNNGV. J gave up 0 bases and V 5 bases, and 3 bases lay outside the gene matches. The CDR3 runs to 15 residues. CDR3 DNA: TGTGCCAGCAGCACGACAGGGGGCATGAACACTGAAGCTTTCTTT. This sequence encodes CASSTTGGMNTEAFF.

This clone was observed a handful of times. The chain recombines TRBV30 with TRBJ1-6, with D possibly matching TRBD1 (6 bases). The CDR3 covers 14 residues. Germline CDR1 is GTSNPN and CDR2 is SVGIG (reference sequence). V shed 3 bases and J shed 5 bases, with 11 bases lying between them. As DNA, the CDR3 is TGTGCCTGGAGCCAGGACAGCAATAATTCACCCCTCCACTTT. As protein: CAWSQDSNNSPLHF.

The CDR3 spells CASSQAVTSGRYEQFF. Written as DNA, the CDR3 is TGTGCCAGCAGCCAAGCTGTCACTAGCGGCCGATATGAGCAGTTCTTC. The chain couples TRBV4-2 to TRBJ2-1; TRBD2 matches 8 bases. V dropped 1 base and J dropped 8; count of bases not matched to a gene: 10. This CDR3 has 16 amino acids. CDR1 and CDR2 (germline): LGHNA, YNFKEQ.

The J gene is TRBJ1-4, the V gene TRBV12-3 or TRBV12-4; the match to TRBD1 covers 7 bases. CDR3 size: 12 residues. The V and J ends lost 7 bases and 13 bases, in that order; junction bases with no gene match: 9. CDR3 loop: CASKKQGIPLFF. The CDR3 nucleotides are TGTGCCAGCAAAAAACAGGGGATACCACTGTTTTTT.

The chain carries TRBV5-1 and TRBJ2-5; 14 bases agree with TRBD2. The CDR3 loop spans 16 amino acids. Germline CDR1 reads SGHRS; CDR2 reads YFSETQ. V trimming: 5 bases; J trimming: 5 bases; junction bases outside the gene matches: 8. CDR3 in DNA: TGCGCCAGCAGGGGACTAGCGGGAGCGGTGAGGGAGACCCAGTACTTC. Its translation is CASRGLAGAVRETQYF.

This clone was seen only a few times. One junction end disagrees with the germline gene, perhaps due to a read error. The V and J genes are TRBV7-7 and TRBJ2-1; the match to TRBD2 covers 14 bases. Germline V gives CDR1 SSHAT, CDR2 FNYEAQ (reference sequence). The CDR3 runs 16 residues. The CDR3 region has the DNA TGTGCTAGCAGCCGGGGACTAGCGGGAGTAAGCGATGAGCAGTTCTTC. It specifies CASSRGLAGVSDEQFF.

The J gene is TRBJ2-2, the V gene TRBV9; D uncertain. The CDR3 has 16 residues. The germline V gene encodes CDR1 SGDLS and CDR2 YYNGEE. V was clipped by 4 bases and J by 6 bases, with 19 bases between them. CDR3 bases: TGTGCCAGCAGCACAGACGGGCATGCGGCGGCCGGGGAGCTGTTTTTT. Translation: CASSTDGHAAAGELFF.